What follows are 31 T cell receptor beta chains derived from one specimen sequenced in a study of cytomegalovirus exposure and HLA in healthy donors. PCR primers comprised 60 Vbeta and 13 Jbeta primers. The table came from immunoSEQ multiplex PCR; TCRdb's copy has only in-frame clones and leaves some out. Of about 160,000 clones in the sample, 60% to 85% are singletons; the top ten hold 2.5% to 3%. The sequencing input was PBMCs. The receptors shown here come from a woman aged 45-65 years in good health and CMV-seropositive.

V usage is TRBV4-1 and J usage is TRBJ2-1; D perhaps matches TRBD1 (5 bases). The CDR3 loop spans 16 amino acids. The ends were cut back, 4 bases at V and 7 bases at J, with 20 bases in the middle. Germline CDR1 MGHRA, CDR2 YSYEKL. DNA of the CDR3: TGCGCCAGCAGCCTCGTTGGGGCAGGCCTAAGGAATGAGCAGTTCTTC. This codes for CASSLVGAGLRNEQFF.

This clone was seen only a few times. The chain combines TRBV6-5 with TRBJ1-6, with a weak D call TRBD1 (6 bases). The CDR3 length is 15 residues. CDR1 MNHEY and CDR2 SVGAGI come from the germline V gene. Trimming removed 5 bases at V and 2 bases at J, with 10 bases between. DNA for the CDR3: TGTGCCAGCAGTCTCGAGGGGGCCTATAATTCACCCCTCCACTTT. Protein product: CASSLEGAYNSPLHF.

The chain employs TRBV5-8 and TRBJ1-6, with D perhaps matching TRBD1 (6 bases). Trimming took off 4 bases at V and 9 bases at J, with 14 bases between the two ends. Germline CDR1 reads SGHTS; CDR2 reads YDEGEE. The CDR3 runs to 14 residues. DNA of the CDR3: TGTGCCAGCAGCCGAGGGGGGGAGGTTTCACCCCTCCACTTT. The encoded protein is CASSRGGEVSPLHF.

The V call is TRBV5-1, the J call TRBJ1-1; 8 nucleotides match TRBD1. The CDR3 length is 12 residues. V was clipped by 4 bases and J by 10 bases; unmatched bases: 6. Germline V gene data show CDR1 as SGHRS and CDR2 as YFSETQ. This chain's CDR3 is CASSTNRGAAFF. CDR3 sequence (DNA): TGCGCCAGCAGCACAAACAGGGGGGCAGCTTTCTTT.

The chain is built from TRBV10-3 and TRBJ1-2; D remains ambiguous. The CDR3 loop spans 12 amino acids. Germline-derived CDR1 and CDR2 are ENHRY and SYGVKD. V lost 2 bases, J lost 5 bases, and 6 bases lay in between. The CDR3 coding sequence is TGTGCCATCAGTGAGACTACTTATGGCTACACCTTC. Protein sequence: CAISETTYGYTF.

This clone occurred a few times. V gene TRBV7-9 combines with J gene TRBJ1-5, with TRBD1 as a possible D gene (6 bases). The CDR3 runs 12 residues. Between the trimmed V and J ends, which lost 7 bases and 7 bases, there was a span of 11 bases. Germline CDR1 SEHNR, CDR2 FQNEAQ (reference sequence). The CDR3 DNA sequence: TGTGCCAGCACCCAGGGGAAGCAGCCCCAGCATTTT. This encodes CASTQGKQPQHF.

V and J are TRBV6-1 and TRBJ2-1; D is possibly TRBD2 (6 bases). Deletions cut 8 bases from V and 3 bases from J, with 11 bases between. The length of the CDR3 is 13 residues. Germline assignment: CDR1 MNHNS and CDR2 SASEGT. The CDR3 coding sequence is TGTGCCAGCCAACTGGGGGGCTACAATGAGCAGTTCTTC. Its protein is CASQLGGYNEQFF.

Remarks on this clone: Other DNA variants within this sample encode the same CDR3. This chain connects TRBV25-1 to TRBJ2-2; no definite D call. Germline V CDR1 and CDR2: MGHDK, SYGVNS. The CDR3 runs to 16 residues. V lost 5 bases and J 2 bases, leaving 15 bases between the germline ends. The CDR3 sequence is CASSPHWALNTGELFF. Written as DNA, the CDR3 is TGTGCCAGCAGTCCCCACTGGGCGCTTAACACCGGGGAGCTGTTTTTT.

This clone was observed a few times. CDR3 sequence (DNA): TGTGCCAGCAGCTTTGCGGGACCCACCGGGGAGCTGTTTTTT. Its translation is CASSFAGPTGELFF. The V and J genes are TRBV7-6 and TRBJ2-2, with D possibly TRBD2 on 6 matching bases. Trimming cost V 3 bases and J 4 bases, with 9 bases left between them. The CDR3 loop spans 14 amino acids. The germline V gene encodes CDR1 SGHVS and CDR2 FNYEAQ.

The rearrangement joins TRBV7-2 to TRBJ1-1; TRBD1 matches at 7 bases. V lost 5 bases to trimming and J lost 5 bases; unmatched junction nucleotides: 5. CDR1 SGHTA and CDR2 FQGNSA come from the germline V gene. The CDR3 totals 13 residues. CDR3 bases: TGTGCCAGCAGCCAGGGGGAGTGGACTGAAGCTTTCTTT. Its protein product is CASSQGEWTEAFF.

This clone was counted only a few times. The chain combines TRBV6-1 with TRBJ2-3, with D hard to call. This CDR3 has 11 residues. Per the germline V gene, CDR1 is MNHNS and CDR2 is SASEGT. V lost 6 bases to trimming and J lost 2 bases, with 3 bases between them. For the CDR3, the DNA is TGTGCCAGCAGCAACACAGATACGCAGTATTTT. Protein: CASSNTDTQYF.

This clone has a single count. The rearrangement links TRBV27 to TRBJ2-7; 7 nucleotides agree with TRBD1. Germline V gene sequence: CDR1 MNHEY, CDR2 SMNVEV (reference sequence). The trim removed 5 bases at V and 1 base at J, leaving 5 bases unmatched. This CDR3 region has 14 residues. This CDR3 reads CASSQRDSSYEQYF. DNA of the CDR3: TGTGCCAGCAGTCAGAGGGACAGTTCCTACGAGCAGTACTTC.

J is TRBJ2-3 and V is TRBV4-1; 10 bases are shared with TRBD2. This CDR3 is 17 amino acids long. V dropped 0 bases and J dropped 5; count of bases not matched to a gene: 8. Looked up from germline, CDR1 is MGHRA and CDR2 is YSYEKL. The CDR3 spells CASSQDASGGVLDTQYF. DNA for the CDR3: TGCGCCAGCAGCCAAGATGCCAGCGGGGGGGTGCTAGATACGCAGTATTTT.

CDR3 region: CASSLQGNGGYTF. DNA of the CDR3: TGTGCCAGCAGTCTACAGGGGAACGGTGGCTACACCTTC. The chain is built from TRBV6-1 and TRBJ1-2, with 7 positions matching TRBD1. The V and J ends lost 5 bases and 7 bases, in that order; junction bases with no gene match: 7. The CDR3 length is 13 residues. Germline V gene data show CDR1 as MNHNS and CDR2 as SASEGT.

As to this clone: Germline and junction disagree at one end, which may indicate a read error. The chain uses TRBV7-3 and TRBJ2-1, with D possibly being TRBD2 (6 bases). The CDR3 totals 15 residues. Germline lookup yields CDR1 SGHTA and CDR2 FQGTGA. The CDR3 sequence is CASSLNSPGVGEQFF. The DNA of the CDR3 is TGTGCCAGCAGTTTAAACTCTCCGGGGGTGGGTGAGCAGTTCTTC.

V is TRBV4-1 and J is TRBJ2-3, with D perhaps matching TRBD2 (5 bases). Between the trimmed V and J ends, which lost 0 bases and 4 bases, there was a span of 8 bases. Germline values: CDR1 MGHRA, CDR2 YSYEKL. The CDR3 has 14 amino acids. CDR3 loop: CASSQEGSADTQYF. In DNA, the CDR3 is TGCGCCAGCAGCCAAGAAGGTAGCGCAGATACGCAGTATTTT.

With respect to this clone: This same CDR3 is encoded by further DNA sequences in the sample. The rearrangement links TRBV5-1 to TRBJ1-1; TRBD1 might be the D (5 bases). This CDR3 spans 13 amino acids. Germline V gene sequence: CDR1 SGHRS, CDR2 YFSETQ. V dropped 0 bases and J dropped 5 bases, with 8 bases sitting between them. The CDR3 loop reads CASSLGGGTEAFF. CDR3 bases: TGCGCCAGCAGCTTGGGTGGGGGGACTGAAGCTTTCTTT. The complete variable domain, with remaining parts taken from reference TRBV5-1 and TRBJ1-1, reads KAGVTQTPRYLIKTRGQQVTLSCSPISGHRSVSWYQQTPGQGLQFLFEYFSETQRNKGNFPGRFSGRQFSNSRSEMNVSTLELGDSALYLCASSLGGGTEAFFGQGTRLTVV.

This chain joins TRBV28 and TRBJ2-7, with D perhaps TRBD2 (7 bases). The CDR3 covers 16 residues. Germline V gives CDR1 MDHEN, CDR2 SYDVKM. V shed 2 bases and J shed 2 bases, with 16 bases lying between them. CDR3 coding DNA: TGTGCCAGCAGTTTAGGAGGGGGGGGGTTAACCTACGAGCAGTACTTC. Translating it yields CASSLGGGGLTYEQYF.

The chain couples TRBV7-9 to TRBJ2-6, with D perhaps TRBD2 (5 bases). Trimming took 5 bases from V and 0 from J, leaving 14 bases between them. The CDR3 is 17 amino acids. In germline, CDR1 is SEHNR, CDR2 FQNEAQ (reference sequence). The CDR3 spells CASSPSLEASGANVLTF. The CDR3 region has the DNA TGTGCCAGCAGCCCTAGCCTAGAAGCCTCTGGGGCCAACGTCCTGACTTTC.

The chain is built from TRBV9 and TRBJ2-2; 8 bases match TRBD2. This CDR3 region has 14 residues. Germline CDR1 is SGDLS and CDR2 is YYNGEE. Losses at the gene ends were 1 base for V and 8 bases for J; bases not matched to a gene: 4. The CDR3 DNA follows: TGTGCCAGCAGCGTACTAGCGGGCCCGGGGGAGCTGTTTTTT. This encodes CASSVLAGPGELFF.

V and J are TRBV19 and TRBJ2-3; TRBD2 agrees at 7 bases. The germline V gene encodes CDR1 LNHDA and CDR2 SQIVND (reference sequence). Germline trimming cut 5 bases from V and 0 bases from J; bases unmatched to any gene: 11. The CDR3 consists of 17 residues. This CDR3 is CASSGLAVQPSTDTQYF. The CDR3 nucleotides are TGTGCCAGTAGTGGTCTAGCGGTCCAACCTAGCACAGATACGCAGTATTTT.

The chain is built from TRBV11-1 and TRBJ2-7; D uncertain. Trimming shortened V by 6 bases and J by 5 bases, and 11 bases separated the two germline ends. Germline CDR1 reads SGHAT; CDR2 reads FQDESV (reference sequence). The CDR3 extends over 12 amino acids. The chain's CDR3 is CASRPDSNEQYF. The CDR3 DNA sequence: TGTGCCAGCAGGCCTGACTCGAACGAGCAGTACTTC.

This clone was observed a handful of times. The chain carries TRBV10-3 and TRBJ2-7; 7 bases agree with TRBD1. From germline, CDR1 is ENHRY and CDR2 SYGVKD. There are 12 residues in the CDR3. The V segment lost 10 bases and the J segment 5 bases; nucleotides outside the gene matches: 8. CDR3 amino acids: CATKQGLDEQYF. As DNA, the CDR3 is TGTGCCACGAAACAGGGGCTCGACGAGCAGTACTTC.

The chain carries TRBV4-1 and TRBJ1-6; a weak D match, TRBD1 (5 bases). Per germline, CDR1 MGHRA and CDR2 YSYEKL. Trimming shortened V by 8 bases and J by 10 bases, and 12 bases separated the two germline ends. The CDR3 is 12 amino acids. CDR3 bases: TGCGCCAGCGGAGGGGCTTACTCACCCCTCCACTTT. Its translation is CASGGAYSPLHF.

The CDR3 loop reads CASSEPGRGNTGELFF. DNA for the CDR3: TGTGCCAGCAGTGAACCTGGCCGAGGGAACACCGGGGAGCTGTTTTTT. The gene calls are TRBV25-1 and TRBJ2-2, with D uncertain. CDR3 length: 16 amino acids. Germline V lookup: CDR1 MGHDK, CDR2 SYGVNS. The V end was cut by 2 bases, the J end by 1 base, with 11 bases between.

The V and J genes are TRBV5-1 and TRBJ2-1; 10 positions agree with TRBD1. CDR1 is SGHRS, CDR2 YFSETQ, per germline. V lost 4 bases, J lost 4 bases, and 17 bases stayed unmatched. This CDR3 spans 19 amino acids. The CDR3 bases are TGCGCCAGCAGCCTCGGCCCGGGACAGGGGCAGTTGTCGTACAATGAGCAGTTCTTC. Protein product: CASSLGPGQGQLSYNEQFF. The entire variable domain, with the rest obtained from reference TRBV5-1 and TRBJ2-1, is as follows: KAGVTQTPRYLIKTRGQQVTLSCSPISGHRSVSWYQQTPGQGLQFLFEYFSETQRNKGNFPGRFSGRQFSNSRSEMNVSTLELGDSALYLCASSLGPGQGQLSYNEQFFGPGTRLTVL.

The chain uses TRBV28 and TRBJ2-6; a weak D match, TRBD2 (5 bases). This CDR3 has 15 amino acids. V was trimmed by 2 bases and J by 0 bases, leaving 5 bases between them. CDR1 MDHEN and CDR2 SYDVKM come from the germline V gene. The CDR3 reads CASSLRDSGANVLTF. CDR3 DNA: TGTGCCAGCAGTTTACGGGACTCTGGGGCCAACGTCCTGACTTTC.

The chain is built from TRBV9 and TRBJ2-1; D is ambiguous. Germline CDR1 is SGDLS and CDR2 is YYNGEE. V lost 3 bases and J 9 bases, leaving 16 bases between the germline ends. CDR3 size: 14 residues. The CDR3 DNA reads TGTGCCAGCAGCGCGCGGTTAGCCACGGGTGAGCAGTTCTTC. It encodes CASSARLATGEQFF.

The chain combines TRBV29-1 with TRBJ2-3, with TRBD2 matching over 12 bases. The CDR3 runs 15 residues. Trimming removed 8 bases from V and 0 bases from J; junction bases left unmatched: 6. Per the germline V gene, CDR1 is SQVTM and CDR2 is ANQGSEA. The CDR3 reads CSTRTSGESTDTQYF. The CDR3 DNA is TGCAGCACCAGGACTAGCGGGGAGAGCACAGATACGCAGTATTTT.

Details on this clone: One end of the junction varies from germline; a read error may be responsible. The genes are TRBV6-5 and TRBJ1-1, with no clear D. This CDR3 region has 13 residues. CDR1 is MNHEY, CDR2 SVGAGI, per germline. The CDR3 DNA is TGTGCCAGCACTCCCCCGGGTTACACAGAAGCTTTCTTT. It yields the protein CASTPPGYTEAFF.

The chain joins TRBV19 to TRBJ2-7; TRBD1 matches at 7 bases. V lost 10 bases, J lost 2 bases, and 2 bases stayed unmatched. The CDR3 length is 11 residues. Germline lookup yields CDR1 LNHDA and CDR2 SQIVND (reference sequence). CDR3 residues: CATGQPYEQYF. CDR3 sequence (DNA): TGTGCCACGGGACAGCCCTACGAGCAGTACTTC.